The T cell receptor beta chain described here comes from a study of early T cells in non-severe SARS-CoV-2 infection. Germline V gene sequence: CDR1 SGHTA, CDR2 FQGNSA. The CDR3 is made up of 15 amino acids. The V gene end was trimmed by 5 bases and the J gene end by 2 bases; junction bases not matched to a gene: 6. The study, taken as a whole, reports: A preference for anti-spike CD8 responses marked VDJdb matching, which missed private and CD4 specificities.

Concerning this clonotype itself: Its cognate antigen is unknown.

Unique molecular identifiers were added to individual cDNA molecules. TCRdb re-called the 5' RACE reads through MiXCR, storing one row per CDR3 protein. The table lists under 40,000 distinct CDR3 sequences, under 8% of them singletons. The rearrangement links TRBV7-2 to TRBJ2-3; 8 nucleotides agree with TRBD1. Sequenced material: whole blood. This receptor was obtained from an adult who was a healthcare worker with PCR-confirmed SARS-CoV-2 infection or an uninfected control (not recorded which). The CDR3 region has the DNA TGTGCCAGCAGCCAACAGGGGGTGAACACAGATACGCAGTATTTT. Protein product: CASSQQGVNTDTQYF.